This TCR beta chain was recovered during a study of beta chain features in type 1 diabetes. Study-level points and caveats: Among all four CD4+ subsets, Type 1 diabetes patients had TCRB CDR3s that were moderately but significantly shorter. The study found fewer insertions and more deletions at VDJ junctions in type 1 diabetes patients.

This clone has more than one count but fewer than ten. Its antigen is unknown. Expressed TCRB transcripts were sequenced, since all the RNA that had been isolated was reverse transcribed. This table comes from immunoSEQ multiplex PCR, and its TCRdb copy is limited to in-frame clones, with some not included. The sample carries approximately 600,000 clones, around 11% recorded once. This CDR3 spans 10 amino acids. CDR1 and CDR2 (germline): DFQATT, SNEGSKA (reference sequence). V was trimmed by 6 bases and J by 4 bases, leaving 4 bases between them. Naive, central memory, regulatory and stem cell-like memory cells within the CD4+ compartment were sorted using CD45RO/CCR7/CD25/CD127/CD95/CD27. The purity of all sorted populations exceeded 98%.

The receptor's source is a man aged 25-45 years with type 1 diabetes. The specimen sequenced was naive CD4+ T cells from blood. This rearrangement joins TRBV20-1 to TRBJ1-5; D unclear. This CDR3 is CSAGNQPQHF. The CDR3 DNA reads TGCAGTGCGGGGAATCAGCCCCAGCATTTT.